This T cell receptor (beta chain) was obtained from a study of CD4 T cells in relation to SARS-CoV-2 and coronaviruses. About the study: Negative control cultures got HIV-1 Nef peptides or no peptide. Study results and caveats: SARS-CoV-2-driven expansion was significantly weaker in crossreactive than monoreactive clones.

CD4+ T cells from unexposed donors were obtained before the COVID-19 pandemic (2011-2018). CD4+ T cells were isolated from the cells after 10 days of culture. PBMCs were plated at two million per well in IL-2-containing medium. About this clone itself: Its antigen is unknown.

Using immunoSEQ multiplex PCR, the repertoire was profiled, and TCRdb retains in-frame clones only, with some absent. The table has 23,000 or so clones, over 65% seen once. The CDR3 runs 15 residues. Trimming took off 1 base at V and 4 bases at J, with 10 bases between the two ends. Per germline, CDR1 SGHAT and CDR2 FQNNGV. The clonotype was recovered from a human donor in good health. The V call is TRBV11-2, the J call TRBJ2-2; D tentatively fits TRBD1 or TRBD2 (5 bases each). Sequenced material: CD4+ T cells from PBMCs, cultured in vitro. The CDR3 spells CASSLGPGTTGELFF. The DNA for the CDR3 is TGTGCCAGCAGCTTAGGGCCAGGGACCACCGGGGAGCTGTTTTTT.